This TCR beta chain was found in a study of vaccination and CD4 T cells after COVID-19. Study-level information: For control cultures, the treatment was a CEFX pool, an HIV-1 Nef pool, or no peptide.

Germline values: CDR1 KGHSH, CDR2 LQKENI. The CDR3 runs 12 residues. V was pared by 8 bases and J by 3 bases, with 10 bases between. Researchers used the Oncomine TCR Beta short-read assay to sequence DNA from cultured CD4+ T cells. TCRdb reprocessed the PCR reads with MiXCR, giving one entry per CDR3 protein. The sample includes around 26,000 distinct CDR3 sequences, 64% seen only once; the top ten take under 6.5%. Study-wide results and caveats: In convalescent patients, 304 of 307 vaccine-specific clones were mono-reactive for SARS-CoV-2 spike.

In regard to this clonotype: The antigen remains unidentified.

Stated treatment: roughly 10-day PBMC culture with coronavirus spike peptide pools or control peptides (ViraFEST assay). Spanning March to December 2020, the positive PCR dates came before US Alpha, Beta and Delta variants. Peptide pools at about 9.7 ug/ml, together with roughly 10 IU/ml IL-2, were added to cultures of some 2 million PBMCs per well. The V call is TRBV18, the J call TRBJ1-1; D gene ambiguous. This TCR was sampled from a human donor who had recovered from COVID-19. The sequenced sample consisted of CD4+ T cells from blood, cultured in vitro. This chain's CDR3 is CASAQMYTEAFF. The CDR3 coding sequence is TGTGCCAGCGCACAGATGTACACTGAAGCTTTCTTT.